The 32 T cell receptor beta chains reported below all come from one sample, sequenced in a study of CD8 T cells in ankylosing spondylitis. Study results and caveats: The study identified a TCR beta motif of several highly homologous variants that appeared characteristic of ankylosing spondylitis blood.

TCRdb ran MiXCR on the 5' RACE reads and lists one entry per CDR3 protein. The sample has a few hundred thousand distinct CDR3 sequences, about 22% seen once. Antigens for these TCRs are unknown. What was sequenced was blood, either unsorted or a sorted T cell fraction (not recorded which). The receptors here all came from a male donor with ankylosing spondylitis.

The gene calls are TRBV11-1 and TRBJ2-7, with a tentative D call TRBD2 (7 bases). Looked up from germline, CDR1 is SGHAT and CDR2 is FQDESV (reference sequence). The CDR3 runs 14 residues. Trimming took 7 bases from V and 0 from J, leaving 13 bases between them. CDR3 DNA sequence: TGTGCCAGCAACGCGGGGGCGAGCTCCTACGAGCAGTACTTC. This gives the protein CASNAGASSYEQYF.

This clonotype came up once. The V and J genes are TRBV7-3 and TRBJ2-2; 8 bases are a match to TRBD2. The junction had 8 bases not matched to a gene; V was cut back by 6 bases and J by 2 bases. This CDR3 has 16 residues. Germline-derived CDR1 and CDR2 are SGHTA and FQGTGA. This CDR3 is CASRYTGGPNTGELFF. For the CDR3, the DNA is TGTGCCAGCAGATATACGGGGGGGCCCAACACCGGGGAGCTGTTTTTT.

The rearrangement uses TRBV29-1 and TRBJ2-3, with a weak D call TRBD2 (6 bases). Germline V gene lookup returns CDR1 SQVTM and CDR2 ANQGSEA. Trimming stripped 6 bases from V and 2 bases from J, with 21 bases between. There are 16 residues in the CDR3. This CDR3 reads CSVAHALAAPTDTQYF. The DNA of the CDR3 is TGCAGCGTCGCCCACGCACTAGCAGCTCCCACAGATACGCAGTATTTT.

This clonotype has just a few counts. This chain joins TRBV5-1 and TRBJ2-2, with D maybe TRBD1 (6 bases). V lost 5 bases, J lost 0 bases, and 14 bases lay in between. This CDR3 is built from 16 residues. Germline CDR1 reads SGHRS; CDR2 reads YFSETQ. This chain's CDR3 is CASSPDRNSNTGELFF. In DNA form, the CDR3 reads TGCGCCAGCAGTCCTGACAGGAACTCGAACACCGGGGAGCTGTTTTTT.

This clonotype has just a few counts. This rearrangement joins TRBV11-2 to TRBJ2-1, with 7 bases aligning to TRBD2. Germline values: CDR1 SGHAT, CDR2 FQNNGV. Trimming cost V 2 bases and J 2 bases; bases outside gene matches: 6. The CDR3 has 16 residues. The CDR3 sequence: CASSLWGGSAYNEQFF. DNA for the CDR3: TGTGCCAGCAGCTTATGGGGCGGGAGTGCCTACAATGAGCAGTTCTTC.

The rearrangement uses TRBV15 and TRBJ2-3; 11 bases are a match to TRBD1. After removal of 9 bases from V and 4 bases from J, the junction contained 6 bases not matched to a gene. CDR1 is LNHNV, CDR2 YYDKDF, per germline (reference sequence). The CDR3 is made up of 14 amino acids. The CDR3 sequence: CATTGQGGPDTQYF. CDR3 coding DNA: TGTGCCACTACGGGACAGGGGGGCCCAGATACGCAGTATTTT.

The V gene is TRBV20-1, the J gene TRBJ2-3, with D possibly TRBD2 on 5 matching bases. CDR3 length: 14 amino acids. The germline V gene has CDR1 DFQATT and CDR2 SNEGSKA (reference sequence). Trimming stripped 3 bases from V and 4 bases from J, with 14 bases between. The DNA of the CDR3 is TGCAGTGCTAGTCTGGTACGGGAAGCAGATACGCAGTATTTT. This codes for CSASLVREADTQYF.

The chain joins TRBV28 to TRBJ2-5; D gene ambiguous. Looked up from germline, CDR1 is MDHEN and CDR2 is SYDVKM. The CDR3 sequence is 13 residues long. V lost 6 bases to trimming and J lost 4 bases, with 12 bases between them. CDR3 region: CASRGVSLETQYF. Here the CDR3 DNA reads TGTGCCAGCAGAGGAGTTTCGCTAGAGACCCAGTACTTC.

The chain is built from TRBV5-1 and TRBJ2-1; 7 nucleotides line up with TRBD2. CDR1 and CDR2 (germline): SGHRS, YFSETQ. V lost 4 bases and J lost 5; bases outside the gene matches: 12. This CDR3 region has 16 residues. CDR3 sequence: CASSPLQAGAHNEQFF. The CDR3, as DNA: TGCGCCAGCAGCCCCCTGCAGGCGGGAGCCCACAATGAGCAGTTCTTC.

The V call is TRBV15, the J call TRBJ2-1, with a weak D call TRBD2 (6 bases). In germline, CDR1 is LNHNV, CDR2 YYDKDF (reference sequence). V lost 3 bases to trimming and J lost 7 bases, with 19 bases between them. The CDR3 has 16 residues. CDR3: CATSSPGTRDPNEQFF. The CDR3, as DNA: TGTGCCACCAGCAGCCCCGGGACTCGCGACCCGAATGAGCAGTTCTTC.

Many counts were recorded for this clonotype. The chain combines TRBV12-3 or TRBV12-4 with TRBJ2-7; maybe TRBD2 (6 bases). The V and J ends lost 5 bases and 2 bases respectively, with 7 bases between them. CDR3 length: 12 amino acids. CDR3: CASSGGPYEQYF. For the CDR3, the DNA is TGTGCCAGCAGTGGAGGGCCCTACGAGCAGTACTTC.

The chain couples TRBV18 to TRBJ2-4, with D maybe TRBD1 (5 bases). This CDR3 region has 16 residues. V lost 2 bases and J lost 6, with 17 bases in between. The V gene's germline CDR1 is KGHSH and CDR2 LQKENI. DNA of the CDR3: TGTGCCAGCTCACCAAGGGGTCCCGAGAGAATAAACATTCAGTACTTC. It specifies CASSPRGPERINIQYF.

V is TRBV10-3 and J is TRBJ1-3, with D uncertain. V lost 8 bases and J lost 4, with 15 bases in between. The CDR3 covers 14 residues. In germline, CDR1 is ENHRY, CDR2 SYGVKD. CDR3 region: CAIDPRGFGNTIYF. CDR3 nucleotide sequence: TGTGCCATCGATCCCCGCGGGTTCGGAAACACCATATATTTT.

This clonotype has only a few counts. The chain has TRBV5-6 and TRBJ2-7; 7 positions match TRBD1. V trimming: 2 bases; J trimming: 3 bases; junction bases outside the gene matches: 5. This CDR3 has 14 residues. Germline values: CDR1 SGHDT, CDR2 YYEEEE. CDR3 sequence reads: CASSFSGTVYEQYF. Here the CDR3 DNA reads TGTGCCAGCAGCTTCTCCGGGACAGTCTACGAGCAGTACTTC.

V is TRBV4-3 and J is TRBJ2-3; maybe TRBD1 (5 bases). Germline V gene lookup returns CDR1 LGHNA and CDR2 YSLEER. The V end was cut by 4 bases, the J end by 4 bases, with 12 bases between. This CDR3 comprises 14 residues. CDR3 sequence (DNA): TGCGCCAGCAGCCCAAGCGTGGGGCCAGATACGCAGTATTTT. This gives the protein CASSPSVGPDTQYF.

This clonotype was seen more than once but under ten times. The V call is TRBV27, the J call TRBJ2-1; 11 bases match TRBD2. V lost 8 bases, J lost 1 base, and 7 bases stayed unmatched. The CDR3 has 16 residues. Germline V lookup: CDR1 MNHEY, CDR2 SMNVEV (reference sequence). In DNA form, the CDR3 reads TGTGCCAGCGGATTAGCGGGGGGGAAGTCCTACAATGAGCAGTTCTTC. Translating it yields CASGLAGGKSYNEQFF.

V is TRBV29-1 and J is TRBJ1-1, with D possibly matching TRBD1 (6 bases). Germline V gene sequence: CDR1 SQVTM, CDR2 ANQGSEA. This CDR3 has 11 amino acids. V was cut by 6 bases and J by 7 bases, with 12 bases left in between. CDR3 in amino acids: CSVGTDSEAFF. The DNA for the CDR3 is TGCAGCGTCGGGACGGACAGTGAAGCTTTCTTT.

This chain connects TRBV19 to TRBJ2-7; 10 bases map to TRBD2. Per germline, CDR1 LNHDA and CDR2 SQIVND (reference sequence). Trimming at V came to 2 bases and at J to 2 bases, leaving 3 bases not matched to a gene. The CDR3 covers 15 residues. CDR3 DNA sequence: TGTGCCAGTAGTATAAGCGGACTAGCGGCCTACGAGCAGTACTTC. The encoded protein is CASSISGLAAYEQYF.

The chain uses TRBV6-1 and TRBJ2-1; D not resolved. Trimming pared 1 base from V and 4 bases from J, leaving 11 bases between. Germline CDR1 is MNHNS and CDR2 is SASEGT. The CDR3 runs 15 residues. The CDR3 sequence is CASSEEDWSYNEQFF. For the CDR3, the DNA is TGTGCCAGCAGTGAAGAGGATTGGTCATACAATGAGCAGTTCTTC.

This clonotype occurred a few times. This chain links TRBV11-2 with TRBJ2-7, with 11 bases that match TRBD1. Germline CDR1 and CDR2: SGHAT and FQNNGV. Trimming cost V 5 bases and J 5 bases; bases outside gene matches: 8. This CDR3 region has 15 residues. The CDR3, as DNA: TGTGCCAGCAGCAAGGGGGACAGGGGGGGCCACGAGCAGTACTTC. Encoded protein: CASSKGDRGGHEQYF. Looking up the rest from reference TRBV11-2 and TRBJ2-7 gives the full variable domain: EAGVAQSPRYKIIEKRQSVAFWCNPISGHATLYWYQQILGQGPKLLIQFQNNGVVDDSQLPKDRFSAERLKGVDSTLKIQPAKLEDSAVYLCASSKGDRGGHEQYFGPGTRLTVT.

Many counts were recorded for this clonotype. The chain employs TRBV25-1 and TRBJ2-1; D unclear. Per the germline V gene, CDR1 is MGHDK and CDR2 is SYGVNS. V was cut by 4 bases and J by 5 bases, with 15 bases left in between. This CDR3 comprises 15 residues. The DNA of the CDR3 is TGTGCCAGCAGTGGAGAGAAGGCCACCCACAATGAGCAGTTCTTC. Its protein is CASSGEKATHNEQFF.

CDR3 residues: CASSSRTGGNTEAFF. The CDR3 region has the DNA TGCGCCAGCAGTTCGCGGACAGGGGGGAACACTGAAGCTTTCTTT. The chain carries TRBV5-1 and TRBJ1-1; 10 bases fit TRBD1. Trimming took 5 bases from V and 1 from J; bases not matched to a gene: 5. Germline V gives CDR1 SGHRS, CDR2 YFSETQ. This CDR3 is 15 amino acids long.

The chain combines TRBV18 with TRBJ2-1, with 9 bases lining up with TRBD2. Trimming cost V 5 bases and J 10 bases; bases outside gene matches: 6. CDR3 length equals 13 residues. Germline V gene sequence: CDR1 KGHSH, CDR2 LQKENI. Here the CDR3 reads CASSDLAGDEQFF. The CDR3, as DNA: TGTGCCAGCTCAGATTTAGCGGGAGACGAGCAGTTCTTC.

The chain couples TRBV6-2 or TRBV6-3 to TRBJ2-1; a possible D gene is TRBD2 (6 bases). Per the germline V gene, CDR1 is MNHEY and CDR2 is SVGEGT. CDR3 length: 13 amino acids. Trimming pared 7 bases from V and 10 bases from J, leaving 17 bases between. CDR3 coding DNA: TGTGCCAGCAACACTATAGCGGTCAGGGAGCAGTTCTTC. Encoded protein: CASNTIAVREQFF.

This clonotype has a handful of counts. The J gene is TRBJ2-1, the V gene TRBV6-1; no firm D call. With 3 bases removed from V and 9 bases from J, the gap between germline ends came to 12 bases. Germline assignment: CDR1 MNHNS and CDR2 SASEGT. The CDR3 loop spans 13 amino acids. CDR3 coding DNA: TGTGCCAGCAGTGATGAATTAAGGGTTGAGCAGTTCTTC. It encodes CASSDELRVEQFF.

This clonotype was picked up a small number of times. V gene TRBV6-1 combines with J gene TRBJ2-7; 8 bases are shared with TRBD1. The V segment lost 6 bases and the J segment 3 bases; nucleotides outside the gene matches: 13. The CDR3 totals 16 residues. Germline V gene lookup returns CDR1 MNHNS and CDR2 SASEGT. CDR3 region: CASSRGQGPDLYEQYF. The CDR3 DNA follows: TGTGCCAGCAGCCGTGGACAGGGCCCTGATCTCTACGAGCAGTACTTC.

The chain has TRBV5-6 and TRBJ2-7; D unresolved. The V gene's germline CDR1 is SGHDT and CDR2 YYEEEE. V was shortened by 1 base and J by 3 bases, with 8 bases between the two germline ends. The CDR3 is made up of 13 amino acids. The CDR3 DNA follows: TGTGCCAGCAGCTTGTACCTCTTCTACGAGCAGTACTTC. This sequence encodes CASSLYLFYEQYF.

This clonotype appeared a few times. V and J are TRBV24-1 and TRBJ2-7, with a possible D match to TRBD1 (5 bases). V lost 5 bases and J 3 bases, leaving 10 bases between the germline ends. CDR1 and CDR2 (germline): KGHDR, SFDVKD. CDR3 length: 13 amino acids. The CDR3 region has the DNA TGTGCCACCAGTGCCGCAGACAGCTACGAGCAGTACTTC. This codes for CATSAADSYEQYF.

The CDR3 coding sequence is TGTGCCACGGGGGCTCTAGCGGGGGTTTATACGCAGTATTTT. The encoded protein is CATGALAGVYTQYF. The J gene is TRBJ2-3, the V gene TRBV6-1; 10 nucleotides line up with TRBD2. The CDR3 is made up of 14 amino acids. Germline loops: CDR1 MNHNS, CDR2 SASEGT. After removal of 10 bases from V and 7 bases from J, the junction contained 11 bases not matched to a gene.

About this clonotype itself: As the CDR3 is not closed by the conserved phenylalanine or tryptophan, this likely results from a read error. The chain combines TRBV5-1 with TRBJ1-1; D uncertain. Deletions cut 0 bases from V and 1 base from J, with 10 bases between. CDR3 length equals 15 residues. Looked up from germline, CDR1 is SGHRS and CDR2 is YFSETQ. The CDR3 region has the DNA TGCGCCAGCAGCTTGGACATTCCCAGGAACACTGAAGCTTTCTCT. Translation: CASSLDIPRNTEAFS.

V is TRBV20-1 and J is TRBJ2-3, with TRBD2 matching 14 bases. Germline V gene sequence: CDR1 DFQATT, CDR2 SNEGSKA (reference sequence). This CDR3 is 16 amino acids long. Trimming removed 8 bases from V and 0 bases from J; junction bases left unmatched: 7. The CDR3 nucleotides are TGCAGTTCAGGGACTAGCGGGGGTCTAAGCACAGATACGCAGTATTTT. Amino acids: CSSGTSGGLSTDTQYF.

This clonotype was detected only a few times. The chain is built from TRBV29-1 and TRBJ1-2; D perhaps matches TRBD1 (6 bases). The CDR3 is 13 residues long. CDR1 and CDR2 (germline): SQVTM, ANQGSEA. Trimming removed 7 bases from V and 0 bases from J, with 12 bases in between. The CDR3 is CSGIQGANYGYTF. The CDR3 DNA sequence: TGCAGCGGAATACAGGGAGCTAACTATGGCTACACCTTC.